A single sample is the source of the 11 T cell receptor beta chains below, sequenced in a study of T-cell reconstitution after alpha-beta-depleted transplantation in children (dated by TCRdb to the mid-2010s). The method was PCR. The sequencer was an Illumina HiSeq 2500. TCR library preparation used molecular barcoding, with unique molecular identifiers applied to normalize quantification of the TCRbeta repertoire. TCRdb reprocessed the public reads (quality trimming at Q25 with fastp, clone calling with MiXCR) and kept in-frame beta chains. For every CDR3 protein sequence, its rows merge into one entry that carries the most common genes and DNA. The sample has hundreds of thousands of distinct CDR3 sequences on record, around 12% of them singletons. The top ten hold roughly 0.77% of the sample. The treatment or condition label, as the study defines it: allogeneic hematopoietic cell transplantation with graft depleted of TCRalphabeta T cells and CD19 B cells.

Sequences were derived from PBMCs, sampled before TCRalphabeta/CD19-depleted stem cell transplant. These receptors were collected from a girl aged 2-10 years with congenital amegakaryocytic thrombocytopenia, due to receive a stem cell transplant.

In this sample, this clonotype turned up many times. V is TRBV12-3 or TRBV12-4 and J is TRBJ2-1, with 12 positions matching TRBD2. The V segment lost 6 bases and the J segment 4 bases; nucleotides outside the gene matches: 4. This CDR3 has 15 amino acids. The CDR3 loop is CASRGGLAGYNEQFF. The CDR3 bases are TGTGCCAGCAGGGGGGGACTAGCGGGTTACAATGAGCAGTTCTTC.

This clonotype was picked up many times. This chain uses TRBV6-1 with TRBJ2-2; the match to TRBD1 covers 8 bases. The V gene's germline CDR1 is MNHNS and CDR2 SASEGT. V lost 1 base and J lost 5; bases outside the gene matches: 9. The CDR3 is made up of 17 amino acids. CDR3 loop: CASSEELGQGATGELFF. The CDR3 DNA is TGTGCCAGCAGTGAAGAACTGGGCCAGGGGGCGACCGGGGAGCTGTTTTTT.

This clonotype was detected many times. The J gene is TRBJ2-2, the V gene TRBV20-1, with unresolved D. Germline CDR1 reads DFQATT; CDR2 reads SNEGSKA (reference sequence). This CDR3 is 12 amino acids long. V was cut by 1 base and J by 7 bases, with 7 bases left in between. Here the CDR3 reads CSARVWNGELFF. The CDR3 coding sequence is TGCAGTGCTAGAGTATGGAACGGGGAGCTGTTTTTT.

This clonotype was detected ten times or more. The DNA for the CDR3 is TGTGCCAGCAAGAACAGGGGTAGGGGAGAGACCCAGTACTTC. Translating gives CASKNRGRGETQYF. This chain connects TRBV12-3 or TRBV12-4 to TRBJ2-5, with TRBD1 matching over 7 bases. The CDR3 runs to 14 residues. Germline trimming cut 7 bases from V and 4 bases from J; bases unmatched to any gene: 9.

This clonotype has just a few counts. The chain recombines TRBV20-1 with TRBJ2-2, with 12 bases matching TRBD2. The CDR3 extends over 15 amino acids. V trimming: 6 bases; J trimming: 7 bases; junction bases outside the gene matches: 9. The germline gives CDR1 DFQATT, CDR2 SNEGSKA (reference sequence). CDR3: CSATSSGRANGELFF. CDR3 nucleotide sequence: TGCAGTGCCACCTCTAGCGGGAGGGCCAACGGGGAGCTGTTTTTT.

Ten or more counts support this clonotype. The chain recombines TRBV18 with TRBJ1-2; no definite D call. V lost 4 bases, J lost 7 bases, and 13 bases lay in between. CDR1 is KGHSH, CDR2 LQKENI, per germline. CDR3 length: 13 residues. The DNA of the CDR3 is TGTGCCAGCTCACTTTTCGCGGACGCTGGCTACACCTTC. Its protein product is CASSLFADAGYTF.

This clonotype was recorded many times. The chain uses TRBV7-6 and TRBJ2-5, with D perhaps matching TRBD1 (6 bases). The CDR3 is 14 residues long. With 5 bases removed from V and 2 bases from J, the gap between germline ends came to 12 bases. CDR1 SGHVS and CDR2 FNYEAQ come from the germline V gene. For the CDR3, the DNA is TGTGCCAGCAGCACTACGACAGGTCAAGAGACCCAGTACTTC. The encoded protein is CASSTTTGQETQYF.

The J gene is TRBJ2-3, the V gene TRBV2; 8 bases fit TRBD2. The CDR3 is made up of 13 amino acids. CDR1 and CDR2 from the germline V gene are SNHLY and FYNNEI. V was clipped by 8 bases and J by 7 bases; unmatched bases: 8. The chain's CDR3 is CASRERESYTQYF. The CDR3 coding sequence is TGTGCCAGCCGAGAGCGGGAGTCTTATACGCAGTATTTT. Using reference TRBV2 and TRBJ2-3 for the parts outside the CDR3, the full variable domain is EPEVTQTPSHQVTQMGQEVILRCVPISNHLYFYWYRQILGQKVEFLVSFYNNEISEKSEIFDDQFSVERPDGSNFTLKIRSTKLEDSAMYFCASRERESYTQYFGPGTRLTVL.

This clonotype has just a few counts. The CDR3 DNA is TGCAGTGCTCACGGACAGGAGGCGGATACGCAGTATTTT. It codes for CSAHGQEADTQYF. The rearrangement joins TRBV20-1 to TRBJ2-3; 7 nucleotides line up with TRBD1. The CDR3 sequence is 13 residues long. In germline, CDR1 is DFQATT, CDR2 SNEGSKA (reference sequence). V trimming: 5 bases; J trimming: 6 bases; junction bases outside the gene matches: 8.

The chain employs TRBV15 and TRBJ2-2; 7 positions agree with TRBD2. With V trimmed by 5 bases and J by 1 base, 4 bases remained unmatched. The CDR3 spans 15 residues. Germline loops: CDR1 LNHNV, CDR2 YYDKDF (reference sequence). CDR3 coding DNA: TGTGCCACCAGCGTCTCGGGAGGGAACACCGGGGAGCTGTTTTTT. It encodes CATSVSGGNTGELFF.

This clonotype has a count of ten or more. V is TRBV20-1 and J is TRBJ2-1; maybe TRBD1 (6 bases). The CDR3 length is 14 residues. Trimming removed 2 bases from V and 7 bases from J, with 15 bases in between. Per germline, CDR1 DFQATT and CDR2 SNEGSKA (reference sequence). The CDR3 region is CSARRQGMWNEQFF. CDR3 DNA sequence: TGCAGTGCTAGAAGGCAGGGGATGTGGAATGAGCAGTTCTTC.